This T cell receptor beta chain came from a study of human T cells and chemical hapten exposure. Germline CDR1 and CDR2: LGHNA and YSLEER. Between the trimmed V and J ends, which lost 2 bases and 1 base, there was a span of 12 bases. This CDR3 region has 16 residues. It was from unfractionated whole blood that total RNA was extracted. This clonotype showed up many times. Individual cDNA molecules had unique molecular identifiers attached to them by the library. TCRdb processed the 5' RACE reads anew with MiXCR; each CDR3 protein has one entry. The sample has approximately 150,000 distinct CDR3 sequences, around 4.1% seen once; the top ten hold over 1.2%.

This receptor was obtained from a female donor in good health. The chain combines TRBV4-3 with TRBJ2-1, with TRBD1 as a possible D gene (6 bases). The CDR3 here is CASSQWGQFSYNEQFF. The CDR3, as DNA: TGCGCCAGCAGCCAATGGGGGCAGTTTTCCTACAATGAGCAGTTCTTC.